Below are 10 T cell receptor beta chains sequenced from a single sample in a study of blood T cell repertoires in COVID-19. The repertoire was sequenced with immunoSEQ multiplex PCR; TCRdb's copy has only in-frame clones and lacks some. The table shows hundreds of thousands of clones, with over 80% occurring only once. Sequencing used peripheral blood. These receptors were taken from a woman between 50 and 59 years old with COVID-19, enrolled during active disease.

The genes are TRBV6-2 or TRBV6-3 and TRBJ2-1; TRBD2 matches at 10 bases. This CDR3 contains 18 residues. Losses at the gene ends were 2 bases for V and 8 bases for J; bases not matched to a gene: 15. Germline V gives CDR1 MNHEY, CDR2 SVGEGT. Here the CDR3 reads CASSYPGLAVFSLYEQFF. In DNA, the CDR3 is TGTGCCAGCAGTTACCCCGGACTAGCGGTCTTCTCGTTGTATGAGCAGTTCTTC.

The V gene is TRBV14, the J gene TRBJ2-5, with TRBD2 matching 8 bases. CDR3 length: 19 residues. Losses at the gene ends were 0 bases for V and 0 bases for J; bases not matched to a gene: 12. Germline loops: CDR1 SGHDN, CDR2 FVKESK. CDR3 protein: CASSQDRGRGLVHQETQYF. The CDR3 DNA reads TGTGCCAGCAGCCAAGATCGGGGTCGGGGACTAGTTCACCAAGAGACCCAGTACTTC.

The rearrangement links TRBV10-3 to TRBJ2-5; D possibly corresponds to TRBD2 (6 bases). V lost 0 bases, J lost 5 bases, and 10 bases lay in between. CDR1 is ENHRY and CDR2 is SYGVKD in the germline V gene. CDR3 length: 14 amino acids. Written as DNA, the CDR3 is TGTGCCATCAGTGAGTCAGGAAGCGGGGAGACCCAGTACTTC. Protein: CAISESGSGETQYF.

The chain carries TRBV9 and TRBJ2-1, with a weak D call TRBD1 (6 bases). The CDR3 covers 15 residues. Germline lookup yields CDR1 SGDLS and CDR2 YYNGEE. V lost 0 bases to trimming and J lost 4 bases, with 11 bases between them. The CDR3 loop reads CASSVVPGAYNEQFF. In DNA form, the CDR3 reads TGTGCCAGCAGCGTAGTACCAGGGGCTTACAATGAGCAGTTCTTC.

This chain connects TRBV5-4 to TRBJ2-3, with 8 bases matching TRBD1. V lost 4 bases, J lost 5 bases, and 15 bases stayed unmatched. The CDR3 length is 17 residues. Germline values: CDR1 SGHNT, CDR2 YYREEE (reference sequence). The CDR3 region has the DNA TGTGCCAGCAGCCCACGCAGGGGGCTATTCCAGGGAGATACGCAGTATTTT. This translates into CASSPRRGLFQGDTQYF.

The chain carries TRBV3-1 (or the pseudogene TRBV3-2) and TRBJ1-2, with D possibly being TRBD1 (5 bases). Germline CDR1 LGHDT, CDR2 YNNKEL (reference sequence). This CDR3 contains 16 residues. Trimming shortened V by 1 base and J by 10 bases, and 22 bases separated the two germline ends. The CDR3 sequence: CASSQGTGYITMDYTF. The CDR3 coding sequence is TGTGCCAGCAGCCAAGGTACAGGATATATAACTATGGACTACACCTTC.

The chain combines TRBV27 with TRBJ1-2; 8 bases line up with TRBD1. The ends lost 5 bases at V and 4 bases at J; junction bases unmatched: 9. Germline V gives CDR1 MNHEY, CDR2 SMNVEV (reference sequence). The CDR3 spans 15 residues. The CDR3 spells CASSPLTGGSYGYTF. CDR3 nucleotide sequence: TGTGCCAGCAGTCCGCTTACAGGGGGTAGCTATGGCTACACCTTC.

The chain has TRBV18 and TRBJ2-7, with 13 positions matching TRBD2. CDR3 length equals 18 residues. J was trimmed by 1 base and V by 5 bases; bases with no gene match: 11. The germline V gene encodes CDR1 KGHSH and CDR2 LQKENI. CDR3 DNA sequence: TGTGCCAGCTCAACTGGACTAGCGGGAGCGCGAATATCCTACGAGCAGTACTTC. This translates into CASSTGLAGARISYEQYF.

V and J are TRBV7-3 and TRBJ2-7; tentative D call: TRBD2 (6 bases). Trimming cost V 4 bases and J 0 bases, with 13 bases left between them. CDR1 and CDR2 (germline): SGHTA, FQGTGA. This CDR3 contains 15 residues. CDR3 nucleotide sequence: TGTGCCAGCAGCTCCAGTGCGGGGAGCTCCTACGAGCAGTACTTC. Translated: CASSSSAGSSYEQYF.

The gene calls are TRBV21-1 and TRBJ2-7; the DNA was not used to check the table's D call, TRBD2. TRBV21-1 is tagged as a pseudogene. The CDR3 contains 13 residues. The CDR3 sequence: CAGPLGGTYEQYF. In DNA, the CDR3 is TGTGCCGGCCCCTTGGGGGGAACCTACGAGCAGTACTTC.